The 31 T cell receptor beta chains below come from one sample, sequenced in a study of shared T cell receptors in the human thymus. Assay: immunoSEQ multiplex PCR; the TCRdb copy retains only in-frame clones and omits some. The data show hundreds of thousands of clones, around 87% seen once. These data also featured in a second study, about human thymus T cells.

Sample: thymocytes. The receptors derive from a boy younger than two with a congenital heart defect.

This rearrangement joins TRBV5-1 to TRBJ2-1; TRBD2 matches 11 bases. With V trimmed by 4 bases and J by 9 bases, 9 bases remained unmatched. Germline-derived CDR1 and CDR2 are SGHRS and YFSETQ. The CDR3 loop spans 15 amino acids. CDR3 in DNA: TGCGCCAGCAGCGGGACTAGCGGAGGGTTGGGTGAGCAGTTCTTC. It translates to CASSGTSGGLGEQFF.

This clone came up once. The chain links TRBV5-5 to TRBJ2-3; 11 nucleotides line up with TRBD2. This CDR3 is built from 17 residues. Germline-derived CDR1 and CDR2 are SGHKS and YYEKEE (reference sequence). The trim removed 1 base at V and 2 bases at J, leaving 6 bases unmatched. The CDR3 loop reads CASSLWLAGGTTDTQYF. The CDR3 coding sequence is TGTGCCAGCAGCTTGTGGCTAGCGGGAGGCACCACAGATACGCAGTATTTT.

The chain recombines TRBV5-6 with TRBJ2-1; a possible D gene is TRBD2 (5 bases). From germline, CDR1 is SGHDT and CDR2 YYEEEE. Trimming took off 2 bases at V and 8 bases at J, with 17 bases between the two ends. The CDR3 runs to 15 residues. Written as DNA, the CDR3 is TGTGCCAGCAGCTTCAGTCTAGCCCCCGAGGATGAGCAGTTCTTC. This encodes CASSFSLAPEDEQFF.

In DNA form, the CDR3 reads TGTGCCAGCAGTTCGGACAGTCTCGCAAATCAGCCCCAGCATTTT. Translated, it gives CASSSDSLANQPQHF. J is TRBJ1-5 and V is TRBV28, with a tentative D call TRBD1 (6 bases). The CDR3 runs to 15 residues. Germline assignment: CDR1 MDHEN and CDR2 SYDVKM. V gave up 4 bases and J gave up 4 bases, with 14 bases separating them.

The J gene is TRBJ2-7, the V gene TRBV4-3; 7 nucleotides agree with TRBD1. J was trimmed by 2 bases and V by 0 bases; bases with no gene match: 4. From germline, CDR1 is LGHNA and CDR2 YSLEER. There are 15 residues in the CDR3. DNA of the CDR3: TGCGCCAGCAGCCAAGAGGCAGGGGGTGCCTACGAGCAGTACTTC. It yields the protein CASSQEAGGAYEQYF.

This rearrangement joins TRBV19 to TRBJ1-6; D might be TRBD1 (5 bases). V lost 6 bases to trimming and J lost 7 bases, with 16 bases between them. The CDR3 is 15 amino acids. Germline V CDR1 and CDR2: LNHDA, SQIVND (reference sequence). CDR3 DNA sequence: TGTGCCAGTAGCCCTCCAGGGTTTCAGAATTCACCCCTCCACTTT. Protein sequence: CASSPPGFQNSPLHF.

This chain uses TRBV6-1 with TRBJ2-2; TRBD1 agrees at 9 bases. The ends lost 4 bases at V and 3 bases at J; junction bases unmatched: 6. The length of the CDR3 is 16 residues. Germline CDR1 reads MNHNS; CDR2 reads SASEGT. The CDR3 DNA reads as TGTGCCAGCAGTGCACGGGACAGGGAATACACCGGGGAGCTGTTTTTT. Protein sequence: CASSARDREYTGELFF.

The CDR3 loop reads CASSTGTGAYGYTF. The CDR3 DNA sequence: TGTGCCAGTAGTACGGGGACAGGGGCCTATGGCTACACCTTC. This sequence joins TRBV19 and TRBJ1-2, with 10 positions matching TRBD1. V gave up 4 bases and J gave up 4 bases; unmatched junction bases: 3. In germline, CDR1 is LNHDA, CDR2 SQIVND (reference sequence). The CDR3 contains 14 residues.

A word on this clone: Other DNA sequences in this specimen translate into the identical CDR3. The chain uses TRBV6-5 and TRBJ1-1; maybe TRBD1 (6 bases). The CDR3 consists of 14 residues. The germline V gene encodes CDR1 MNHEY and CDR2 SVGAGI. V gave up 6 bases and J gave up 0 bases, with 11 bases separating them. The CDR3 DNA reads TGTGCCAGCAGACCCACAGGGATGAACACTGAAGCTTTCTTT. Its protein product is CASRPTGMNTEAFF.

CDR3 nucleotides: TGTGCCAGCAGTCCGTCGACAGGGGGAAACACTGAAGCTTTCTTT. It encodes CASSPSTGGNTEAFF. The V gene is TRBV28, the J gene TRBJ1-1; 9 bases map to TRBD1. This CDR3 is 15 amino acids long. Germline V CDR1 and CDR2: MDHEN, SYDVKM. The J segment lost 2 bases and the V segment lost 5 bases, leaving 6 bases of the junction unmatched.

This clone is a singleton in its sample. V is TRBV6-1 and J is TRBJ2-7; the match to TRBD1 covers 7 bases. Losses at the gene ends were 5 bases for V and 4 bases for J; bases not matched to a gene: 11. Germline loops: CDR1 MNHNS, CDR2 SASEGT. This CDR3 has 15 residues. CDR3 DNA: TGTGCCAGCAGTAAAGACAGGGCGGATGGATACGAGCAGTACTTC. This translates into CASSKDRADGYEQYF.

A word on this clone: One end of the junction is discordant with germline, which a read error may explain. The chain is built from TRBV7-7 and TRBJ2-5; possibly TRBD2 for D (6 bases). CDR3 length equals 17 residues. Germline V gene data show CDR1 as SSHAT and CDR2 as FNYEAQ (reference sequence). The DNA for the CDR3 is TGTGCTAGCAGCCCTTACTTCCGGGACTCAAACCAAGAGACCCAGTACTTC. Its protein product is CASSPYFRDSNQETQYF. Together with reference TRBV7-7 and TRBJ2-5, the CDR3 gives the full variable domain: GAGVSQSPRYKVTKRGQDVTLRCDPISSHATLYWYQQALGQGPEFLTYFNYEAQPDKSGLPSDRFSAERPEGSISTLTIQRTEQRDSAMYRCASSPYFRDSNQETQYFGPGTRLLVL.

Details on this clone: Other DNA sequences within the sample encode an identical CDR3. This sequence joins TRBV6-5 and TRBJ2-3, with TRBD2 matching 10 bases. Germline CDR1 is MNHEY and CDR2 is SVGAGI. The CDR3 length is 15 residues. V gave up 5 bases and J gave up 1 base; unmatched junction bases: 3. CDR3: CASSPGTSGTDTQYF. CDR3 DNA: TGTGCCAGCAGTCCCGGGACTAGCGGCACAGATACGCAGTATTTT.

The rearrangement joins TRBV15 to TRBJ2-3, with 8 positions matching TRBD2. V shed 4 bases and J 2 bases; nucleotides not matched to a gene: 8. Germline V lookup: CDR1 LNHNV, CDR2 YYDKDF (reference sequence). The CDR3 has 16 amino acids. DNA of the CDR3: TGTGCCACCAGCATCAGAGCGGGAGCCTACACAGATACGCAGTATTTT. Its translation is CATSIRAGAYTDTQYF. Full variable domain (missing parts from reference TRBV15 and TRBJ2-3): DAMVIQNPRYQVTQFGKPVTLSCSQTLNHNVMYWYQQKSSQAPKLLFHYYDKDFNNEADTPDNFQSRRPNTSFCFLDIRSPGLGDTAMYLCATSIRAGAYTDTQYFGPGTRLTVL.

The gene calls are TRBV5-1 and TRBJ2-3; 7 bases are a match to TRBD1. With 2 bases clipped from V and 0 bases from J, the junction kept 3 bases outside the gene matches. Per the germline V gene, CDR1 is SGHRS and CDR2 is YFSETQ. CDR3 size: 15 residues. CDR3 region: CASSFGQASTDTQYF. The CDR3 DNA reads TGCGCCAGCAGCTTCGGACAGGCAAGCACAGATACGCAGTATTTT.

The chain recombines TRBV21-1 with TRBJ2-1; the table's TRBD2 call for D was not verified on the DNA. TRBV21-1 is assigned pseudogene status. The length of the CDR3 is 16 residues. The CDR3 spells CASSITSGRFWNEQFF. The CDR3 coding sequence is TGTGCCAGCAGCATAACTAGCGGGAGGTTTTGGAATGAGCAGTTCTTC.

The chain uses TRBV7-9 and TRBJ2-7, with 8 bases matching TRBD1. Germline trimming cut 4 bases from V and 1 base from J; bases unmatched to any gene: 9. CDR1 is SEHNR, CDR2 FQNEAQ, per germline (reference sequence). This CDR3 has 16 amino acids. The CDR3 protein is CASSSSARQGSYEQYF. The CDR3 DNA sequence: TGTGCCAGCAGCTCGTCCGCCCGACAGGGGTCCTACGAGCAGTACTTC.

The CDR3: CASSEDRGLVETQYF. The CDR3 DNA reads as TGTGCCAGCTCTGAGGACAGGGGGCTTGTGGAGACCCAGTACTTC. The chain has TRBV18 and TRBJ2-5, with 11 positions matching TRBD1. The germline CDR1 and CDR2 sequences are KGHSH and LQKENI. The V and J ends lost 6 bases and 5 bases, in that order; junction bases with no gene match: 8. This CDR3 has 15 amino acids.

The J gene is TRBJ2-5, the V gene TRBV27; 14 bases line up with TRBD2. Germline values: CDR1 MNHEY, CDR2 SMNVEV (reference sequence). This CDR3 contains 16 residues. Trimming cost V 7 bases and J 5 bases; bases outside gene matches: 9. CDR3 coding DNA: TGTGCCAGCACCCTCAGACTAGCGGGGGGGCGGGAGACCCAGTACTTC. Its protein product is CASTLRLAGGRETQYF.

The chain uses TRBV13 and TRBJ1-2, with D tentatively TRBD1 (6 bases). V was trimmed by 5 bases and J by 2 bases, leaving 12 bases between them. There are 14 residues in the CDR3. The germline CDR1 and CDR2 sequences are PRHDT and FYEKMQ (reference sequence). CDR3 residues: CASSTGYRNYGYTF. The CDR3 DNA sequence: TGTGCCAGCAGCACAGGGTATCGCAACTATGGCTACACCTTC.

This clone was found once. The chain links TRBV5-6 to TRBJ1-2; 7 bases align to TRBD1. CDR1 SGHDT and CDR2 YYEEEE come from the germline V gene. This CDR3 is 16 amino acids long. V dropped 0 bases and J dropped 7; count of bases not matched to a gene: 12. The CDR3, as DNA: TGTGCCAGCAGCTTGGTTGCAGGGGGGCCCAGAAGTGGCTACACCTTC. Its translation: CASSLVAGGPRSGYTF.

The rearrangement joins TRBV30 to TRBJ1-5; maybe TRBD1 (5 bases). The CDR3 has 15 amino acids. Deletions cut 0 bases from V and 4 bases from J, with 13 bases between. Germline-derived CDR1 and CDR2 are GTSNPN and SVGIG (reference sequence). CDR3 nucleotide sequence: TGTGCCTGGAGTGTGAAGGGCAGGGAAAATCAGCCCCAGCATTTT. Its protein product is CAWSVKGRENQPQHF.

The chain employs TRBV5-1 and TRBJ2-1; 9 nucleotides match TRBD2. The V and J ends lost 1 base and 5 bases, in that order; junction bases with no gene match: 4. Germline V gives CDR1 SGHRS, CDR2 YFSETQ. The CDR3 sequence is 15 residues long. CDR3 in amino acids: CASSLNGGGDNEQFF. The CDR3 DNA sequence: TGCGCCAGCAGCTTGAATGGCGGGGGGGACAATGAGCAGTTCTTC. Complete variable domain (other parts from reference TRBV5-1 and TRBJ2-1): KAGVTQTPRYLIKTRGQQVTLSCSPISGHRSVSWYQQTPGQGLQFLFEYFSETQRNKGNFPGRFSGRQFSNSRSEMNVSTLELGDSALYLCASSLNGGGDNEQFFGPGTRLTVL.

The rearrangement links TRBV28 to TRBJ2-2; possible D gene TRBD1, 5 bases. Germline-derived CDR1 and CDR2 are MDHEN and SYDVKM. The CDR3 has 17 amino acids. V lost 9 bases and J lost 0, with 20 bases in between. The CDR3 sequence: CASSGYRPFANTGELFF. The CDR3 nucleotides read TGTGCCAGTAGTGGGTACAGGCCGTTCGCGAACACCGGGGAGCTGTTTTTT.

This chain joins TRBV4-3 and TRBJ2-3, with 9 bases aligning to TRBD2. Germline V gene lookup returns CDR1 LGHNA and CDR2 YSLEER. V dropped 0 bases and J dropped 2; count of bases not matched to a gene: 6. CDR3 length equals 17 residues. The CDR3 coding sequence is TGCGCCAGCAGCCAAGATAGACTAGCGGCCTACACAGATACGCAGTATTTT. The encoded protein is CASSQDRLAAYTDTQYF.

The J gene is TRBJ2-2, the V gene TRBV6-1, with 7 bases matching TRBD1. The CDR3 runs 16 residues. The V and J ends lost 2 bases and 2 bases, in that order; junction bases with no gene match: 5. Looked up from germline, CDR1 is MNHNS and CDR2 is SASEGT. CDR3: CASSEYDRANTGELFF. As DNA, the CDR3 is TGTGCCAGCAGTGAATATGACAGGGCAAACACCGGGGAGCTGTTTTTT.

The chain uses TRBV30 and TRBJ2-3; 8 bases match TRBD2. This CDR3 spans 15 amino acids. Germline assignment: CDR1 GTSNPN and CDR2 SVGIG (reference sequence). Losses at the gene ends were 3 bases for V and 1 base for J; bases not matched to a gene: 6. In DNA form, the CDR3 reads TGTGCCTGGAGGTCTTTGCGGGGGGGCACAGATACGCAGTATTTT. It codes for CAWRSLRGGTDTQYF.

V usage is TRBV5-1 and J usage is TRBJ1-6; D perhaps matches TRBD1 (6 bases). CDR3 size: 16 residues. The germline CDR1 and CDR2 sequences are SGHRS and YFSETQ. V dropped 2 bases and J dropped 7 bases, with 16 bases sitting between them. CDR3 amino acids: CASSFASQGTNSPLHF. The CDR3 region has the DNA TGCGCCAGCAGCTTCGCGAGCCAGGGGACGAATTCACCCCTCCACTTT.

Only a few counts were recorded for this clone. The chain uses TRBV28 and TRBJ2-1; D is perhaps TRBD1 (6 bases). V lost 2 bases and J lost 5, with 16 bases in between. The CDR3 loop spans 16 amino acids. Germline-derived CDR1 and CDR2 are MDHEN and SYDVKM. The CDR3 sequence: CASSLIWTEEDNEQFF. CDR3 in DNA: TGTGCCAGCAGTTTAATATGGACAGAGGAGGACAATGAGCAGTTCTTC.

CDR3 loop: CASSSTGVSYNEQFF. Here the CDR3 DNA reads TGTGCCAGCAGTTCGACAGGGGTCTCCTACAATGAGCAGTTCTTC. This rearrangement joins TRBV27 to TRBJ2-1; 8 positions match TRBD1. Germline CDR1 reads MNHEY; CDR2 reads SMNVEV (reference sequence). The trim removed 4 bases at V and 0 bases at J, leaving 2 bases unmatched. The CDR3 covers 15 residues.

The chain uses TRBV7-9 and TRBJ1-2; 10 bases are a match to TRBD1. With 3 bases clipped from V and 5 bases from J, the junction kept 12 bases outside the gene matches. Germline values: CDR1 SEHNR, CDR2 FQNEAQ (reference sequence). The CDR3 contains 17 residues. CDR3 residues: CASSLAGDRGTKYGYTF. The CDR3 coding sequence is TGTGCCAGCAGCTTGGCGGGGGACAGGGGAACGAAGTATGGCTACACCTTC.